Here is one T cell receptor (beta chain) with its context. Its antigen remains unidentified. In germline, CDR1 is LGHNT, CDR2 FRNRAP. V was cut by 2 bases and J by 11 bases, with 16 bases left in between. This CDR3 spans 14 amino acids. The data were taken from a study of PD-L1 blockade in urothelial cancer. About the study: Reported median T cell count for blood samples was over 110,000.

Indicated time point: pretreatment peripheral blood. Sample numbers ranged from 1 to 8 per patient, encompassing pretreatment and on-treatment collections. Some clones are missing from TCRdb's copy, which holds only in-frame ones; the method was immunoSEQ multiplex PCR. This table has about 72,000 clones, about 90% appearing once. Study results and limitations: Expansion of tumor-associated blood clones at 3 weeks was greater in durable-benefit patients.

The clonotype was recovered from a man in his sixties or seventies with urothelial cancer. The chain carries TRBV12-5 and TRBJ1-3; D unresolved. The sample consisted of PBMCs, taken around atezolizumab (anti-PD-L1) treatment. CDR3 region: CASGLLVPSGAIYF. The CDR3 region has the DNA TGTGCTAGTGGTTTGCTGGTACCAAGCGGGGCCATATATTTT.